Included here is one T cell receptor beta chain sequence, with context. This sample was included in a study of CD8+CD57+ T cells in acquired aplastic anemia. Study-level background: Quantities of DNA derived from sorted CD4+ and CD8+ cells averaged about 3.2 ug.

The CDR3 consists of 14 residues. Germline assignment: CDR1 ENHRY and CDR2 SYGVKD. V was pared by 7 bases and J by 1 base, with 13 bases between. Template material for TCR beta VDJ and CDR3 profiling consisted of genomic DNA. A single record per CDR3 protein comes from TCRdb applying MiXCR to the reads. Of some 45,000 distinct CDR3 sequences in the sample, about 65% are singletons; the top ten hold around 22%. The chain joins TRBV10-3 to TRBJ2-5, with D tentatively TRBD1 or TRBD2 (7 bases each). The sample consisted of sorted CD4+, CD8+, or CD8+CD57+ T cells (not recorded which) from PBMCs. This clonotype originated in a human donor in good health, serving as a control. The CDR3 spells CAIKAGGVQETQYF. CDR3 nucleotides: TGTGCCATCAAAGCAGGGGGGGTCCAAGAGACCCAGTACTTC.